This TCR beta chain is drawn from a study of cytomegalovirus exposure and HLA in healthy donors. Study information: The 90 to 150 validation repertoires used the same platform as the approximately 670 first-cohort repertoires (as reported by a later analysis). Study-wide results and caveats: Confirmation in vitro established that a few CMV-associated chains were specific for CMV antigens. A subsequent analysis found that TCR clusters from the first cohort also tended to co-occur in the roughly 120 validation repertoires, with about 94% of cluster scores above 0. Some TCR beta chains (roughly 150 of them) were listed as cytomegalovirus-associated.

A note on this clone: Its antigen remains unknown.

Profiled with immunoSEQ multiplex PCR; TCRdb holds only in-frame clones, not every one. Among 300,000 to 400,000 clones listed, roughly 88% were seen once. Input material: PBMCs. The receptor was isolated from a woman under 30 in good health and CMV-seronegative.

The CDR3 loop reads CASSERRREKQFF. CDR3 DNA: TGTGCCAGCAGTGAGAGGAGGCGGGAGAAGCAGTTCTTC. The rearrangement uses TRBV2 and TRBJ2-1, with TRBD2 identical over 7 bases. The V gene's germline CDR1 is SNHLY and CDR2 FYNNEI. Trimming at V came to 3 bases and at J to 11 bases, leaving 7 bases not matched to a gene. This CDR3 is built from 13 residues.